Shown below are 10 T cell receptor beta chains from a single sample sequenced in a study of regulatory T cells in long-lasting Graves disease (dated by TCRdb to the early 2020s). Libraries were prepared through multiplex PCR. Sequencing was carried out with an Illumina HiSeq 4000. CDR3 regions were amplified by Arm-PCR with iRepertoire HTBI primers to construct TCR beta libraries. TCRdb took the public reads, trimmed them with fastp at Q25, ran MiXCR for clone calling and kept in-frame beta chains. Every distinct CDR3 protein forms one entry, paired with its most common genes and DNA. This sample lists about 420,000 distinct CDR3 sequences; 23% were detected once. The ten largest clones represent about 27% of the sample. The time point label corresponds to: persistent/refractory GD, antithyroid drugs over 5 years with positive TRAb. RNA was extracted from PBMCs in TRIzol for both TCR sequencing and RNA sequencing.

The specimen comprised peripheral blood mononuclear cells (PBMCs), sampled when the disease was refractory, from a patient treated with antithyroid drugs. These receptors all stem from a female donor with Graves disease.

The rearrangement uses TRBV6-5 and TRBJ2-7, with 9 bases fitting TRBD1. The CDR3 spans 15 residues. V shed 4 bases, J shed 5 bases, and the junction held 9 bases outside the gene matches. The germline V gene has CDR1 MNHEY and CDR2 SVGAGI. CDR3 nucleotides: TGTGCCAGCAGTTCCGCCGGGACAGGGCTTCACGAGCAGTACTTC. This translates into CASSSAGTGLHEQYF.

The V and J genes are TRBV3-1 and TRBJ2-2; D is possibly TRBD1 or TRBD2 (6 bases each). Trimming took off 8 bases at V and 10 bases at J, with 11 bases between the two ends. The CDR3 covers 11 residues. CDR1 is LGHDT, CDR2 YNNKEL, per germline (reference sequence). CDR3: CASRGLEELFF. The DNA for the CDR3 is TGTGCCAGCCGGGGGCTCGAGGAGCTGTTTTTT.

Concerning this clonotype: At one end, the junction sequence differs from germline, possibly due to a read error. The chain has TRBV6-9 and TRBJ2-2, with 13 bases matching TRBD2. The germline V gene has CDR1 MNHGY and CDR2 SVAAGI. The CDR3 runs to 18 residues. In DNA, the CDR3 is TGTGCCAGCAGTTACTCCGGACTAGCGGGAGCGAACACCGGGGAGCTGGTTTTT. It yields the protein CASSYSGLAGANTGELVF.

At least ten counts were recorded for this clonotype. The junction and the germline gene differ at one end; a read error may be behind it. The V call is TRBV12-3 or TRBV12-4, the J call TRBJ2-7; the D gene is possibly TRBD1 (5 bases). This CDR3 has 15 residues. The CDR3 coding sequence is TGTGCCAGCAACACTTTGGGGCCGGTCTCCTACGAACAGTACTTC. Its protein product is CASNTLGPVSYEQYF.

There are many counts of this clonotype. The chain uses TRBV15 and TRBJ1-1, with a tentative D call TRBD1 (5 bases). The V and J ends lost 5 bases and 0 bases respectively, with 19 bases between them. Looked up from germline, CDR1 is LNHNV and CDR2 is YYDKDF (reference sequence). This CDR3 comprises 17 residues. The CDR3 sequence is CATSPEGPLNLNTEAFF. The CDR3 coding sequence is TGTGCCACCAGCCCTGAGGGACCCCTTAACTTGAACACTGAAGCTTTCTTT.

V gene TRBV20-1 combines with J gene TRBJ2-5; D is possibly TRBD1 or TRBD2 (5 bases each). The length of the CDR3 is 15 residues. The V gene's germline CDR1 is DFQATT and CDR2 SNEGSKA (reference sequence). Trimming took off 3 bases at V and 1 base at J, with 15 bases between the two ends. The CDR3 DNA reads TGCAGTGCTAGGGGCAGGGTTGGGAGCCAAGAGACCCAGTACTTC. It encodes CSARGRVGSQETQYF.

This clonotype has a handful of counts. The CDR3 protein is CASKAGALGYTF. CDR3 nucleotides: TGTGCCAGCAAGGCAGGAGCCCTCGGCTACACCTTC. The V gene is TRBV9, the J gene TRBJ1-2; D not certain. V lost 6 bases to trimming and J lost 8 bases, with 14 bases between them. The CDR3 sequence is 12 residues long. Germline V gene sequence: CDR1 SGDLS, CDR2 YYNGEE. The entire variable domain, with the rest obtained from reference TRBV9 and TRBJ1-2, is as follows: DSGVTQTPKHLITATGQRVTLRCSPRSGDLSVYWYQQSLDQGLQFLIQYYNGEERAKGNILERFSAQQFPDLHSELNLSSLELGDSALYFCASKAGALGYTFGSGTRLTVV.

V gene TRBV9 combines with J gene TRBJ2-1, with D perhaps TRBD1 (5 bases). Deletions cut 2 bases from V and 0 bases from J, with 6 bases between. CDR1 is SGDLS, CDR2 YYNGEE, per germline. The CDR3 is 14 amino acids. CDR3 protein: CASSVRVSYNEQFF. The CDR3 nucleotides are TGTGCCAGCAGCGTCAGGGTCTCCTACAATGAGCAGTTCTTC. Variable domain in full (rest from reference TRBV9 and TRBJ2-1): DSGVTQTPKHLITATGQRVTLRCSPRSGDLSVYWYQQSLDQGLQFLIQYYNGEERAKGNILERFSAQQFPDLHSELNLSSLELGDSALYFCASSVRVSYNEQFFGPGTRLTVL.

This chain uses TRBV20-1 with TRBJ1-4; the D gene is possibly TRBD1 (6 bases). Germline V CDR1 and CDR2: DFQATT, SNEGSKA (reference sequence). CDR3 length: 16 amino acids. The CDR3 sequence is CREIKMATGTNEKLFF. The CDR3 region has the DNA TGCAGAGAAATCAAGATGGCGACAGGAACTAATGAAAAACTGTTTTTT.

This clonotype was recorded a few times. DNA for the CDR3: TGTGCCAGCAGCTTATCGCCGGACAGGGTCTACGAGCAGTACTTC. Encoded protein: CASSLSPDRVYEQYF. J is TRBJ2-7 and V is TRBV7-6; 8 nucleotides line up with TRBD1. Per the germline V gene, CDR1 is SGHVS and CDR2 is FNYEAQ. This CDR3 is 15 amino acids long. J lost 3 bases, V lost 2 bases, and 6 bases had no gene match.